This paragraph covers one T cell receptor (beta chain) sequence. Measured with immunoSEQ multiplex PCR; TCRdb has only the in-frame clones, and not every one. The sample lists about 120,000 clones; 78% were seen once. The source of the sample is a study of blood T cell repertoires in COVID-19. Overall study context: From the United States, Italy and Spain came samples of acute and convalescent COVID-19.

Losses at the gene ends were 3 bases for V and 0 bases for J; bases not matched to a gene: 5. Germline-derived CDR1 and CDR2 are SGDLS and YYNGEE. CDR3 length equals 16 residues. This sequence joins TRBV9 and TRBJ1-4; 7 bases fit TRBD1. This TCR came from a man aged 70-80 years with acute or convalescent COVID-19. Sequencing was done on a sample of peripheral blood. The CDR3 loop reads CASSEGQLATNEKLFF. CDR3 nucleotide sequence: TGTGCCAGCAGCGAGGGACAGCTTGCAACTAATGAAAAACTGTTTTTT.